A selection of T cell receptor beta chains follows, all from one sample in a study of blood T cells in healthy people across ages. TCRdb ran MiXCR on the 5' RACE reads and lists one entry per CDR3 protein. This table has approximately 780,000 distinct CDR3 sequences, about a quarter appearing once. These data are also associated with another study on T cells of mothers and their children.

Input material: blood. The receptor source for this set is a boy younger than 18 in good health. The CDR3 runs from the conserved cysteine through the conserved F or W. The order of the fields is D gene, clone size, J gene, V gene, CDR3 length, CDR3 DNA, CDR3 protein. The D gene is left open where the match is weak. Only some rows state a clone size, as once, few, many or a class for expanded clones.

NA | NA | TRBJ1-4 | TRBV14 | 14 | TGTGCCAGCAGCCGATATGGAACTAATGAAAAACTGTTTTTT | CASSRYGTNEKLFF
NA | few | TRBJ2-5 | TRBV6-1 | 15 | TGTGCCGGCACAACGTTGGGAGATGGGTTGGGGACCCAGTACTTC | CAGTTLGDGLGTQYF
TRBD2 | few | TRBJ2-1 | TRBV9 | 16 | TGTGCCAGCAGCGTCGATAGCGGGGGGGTGTACAATGAGCAGTTCTTC | CASSVDSGGVYNEQFF
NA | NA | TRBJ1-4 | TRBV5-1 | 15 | TGCGCCAGCAGCCCATTCGGGACCCCGGATGAAAAACTGTTTTTT | CASSPFGTPDEKLFF
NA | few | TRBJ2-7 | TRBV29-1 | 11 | TGCAGCGTTGCAGTGACGAACGAGCAGTACTTC | CSVAVTNEQYF
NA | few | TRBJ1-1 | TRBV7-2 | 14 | TGTGCCAGCAGCTTAGCGGGGGGAACGGATGAAGCTTTCTTT | CASSLAGGTDEAFF
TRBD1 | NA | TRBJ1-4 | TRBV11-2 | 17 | TGTGCCAGCAGCTTAGTACGCGACAGGGCCCCCAATGAAAAACTGTTTTTT | CASSLVRDRAPNEKLFF
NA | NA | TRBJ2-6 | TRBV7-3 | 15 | TGTGCCAGCAGCTTAGAGGTGGCTGGGGCCAACGTCCTGACTTTC | CASSLEVAGANVLTF
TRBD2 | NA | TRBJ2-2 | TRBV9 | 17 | TGTGCCAGCAGCGTAGGGCCTAGCGGTTCTGGCACCGGGGAGCTGTTTTTT | CASSVGPSGSGTGELFF
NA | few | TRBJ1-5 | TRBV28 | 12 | TGTGCCAGCAGTTTAACCGCTCAGCCCCAGCATTTT | CASSLTAQPQHF
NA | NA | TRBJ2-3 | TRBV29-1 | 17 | TGCAGCGTTGGCCTCCTAATCACAGGGAAGGGAACAGATACGCAGTATTTT | CSVGLLITGKGTDTQYF